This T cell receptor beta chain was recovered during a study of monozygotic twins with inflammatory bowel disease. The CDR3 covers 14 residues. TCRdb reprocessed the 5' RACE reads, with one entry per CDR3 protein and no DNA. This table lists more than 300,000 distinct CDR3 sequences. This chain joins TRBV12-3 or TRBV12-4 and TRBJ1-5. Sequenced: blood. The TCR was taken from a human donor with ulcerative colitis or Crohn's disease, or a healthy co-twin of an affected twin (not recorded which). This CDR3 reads CASSFGLEAQPQHF.